The 13 T cell receptor beta chains below come from one sample, sequenced in a study of blood T cells in healthy people across ages. It was with a sample-barcoded 5' primer and a J-beta primer mix that a second PCR of about 7 to 12 cycles was run. A single record per CDR3 protein comes from TCRdb applying MiXCR to the 5' RACE reads. The sample lists around 1,000,000 distinct CDR3 sequences; about two fifths were seen once. Sequenced: blood. The receptors come from a man aged 18 to 30 in good health.

The V gene is TRBV6-6, the J gene TRBJ1-2; 9 nucleotides agree with TRBD1. Germline CDR1 MNHNY, CDR2 SVGAGI (reference sequence). The ends lost 2 bases at V and 4 bases at J; junction bases unmatched: 5. The CDR3 is 15 residues long. This CDR3 reads CASSYGTGGAYGYTF. For the CDR3, the DNA is TGTGCCAGCAGTTACGGAACAGGGGGCGCCTATGGCTACACCTTC.

This chain connects TRBV7-9 to TRBJ2-1; 8 bases are a match to TRBD1. Looked up from germline, CDR1 is SEHNR and CDR2 is FQNEAQ (reference sequence). J gave up 4 bases and V 5 bases, and 13 bases lay outside the gene matches. The CDR3 runs to 17 residues. DNA for the CDR3: TGTGCCAGCAGCACTTGGGCAGGGGGCAGGACATACAATGAGCAGTTCTTC. This sequence encodes CASSTWAGGRTYNEQFF.

The gene calls are TRBV12-3 or TRBV12-4 and TRBJ1-6; D gene ambiguous. The CDR3 runs 14 residues. Trimming pared 5 bases from V and 9 bases from J, leaving 14 bases between. CDR3: CASSADAGGSPLHF. The CDR3 region has the DNA TGTGCCAGCAGTGCGGACGCCGGCGGTTCACCCCTCCACTTT.

This clonotype was observed a few times. The chain combines TRBV16 with TRBJ2-7; D is ambiguous. CDR1 KGHSY and CDR2 FQNENV come from the germline V gene. Trimming cost V 0 bases and J 0 bases, with 6 bases left between them. The CDR3 extends over 14 amino acids. This CDR3 reads CASSQSPPSYEQYF. CDR3 bases: TGTGCCAGCAGCCAATCCCCACCCTCCTACGAGCAGTACTTC. Variable domain in full (rest from reference TRBV16 and TRBJ2-7): GEEVAQTPKHLVRGEGQKAKLYCAPIKGHSYVFWYQQVLKNEFKFLISFQNENVFDETGMPKERFSAKCLPNSPCSLEIQATKLEDSAVYFCASSQSPPSYEQYFGPGTRLTVT.

The CDR3 DNA reads as TGCAGTGCTAGAATGACAGGGTCGGGAAACACCATATATTTT. This codes for CSARMTGSGNTIYF. The J gene is TRBJ1-3, the V gene TRBV20-1; TRBD1 aligns across 7 bases. CDR3 length equals 14 residues. After removal of 2 bases from V and 4 bases from J, the junction contained 5 bases not matched to a gene. The V gene's germline CDR1 is DFQATT and CDR2 SNEGSKA (reference sequence).

This chain connects TRBV20-1 to TRBJ1-2; TRBD1 aligns across 9 bases. CDR1 is DFQATT, CDR2 SNEGSKA, per germline (reference sequence). CDR3 length: 14 amino acids. The V segment lost 3 bases and the J segment 5 bases; nucleotides outside the gene matches: 7. CDR3 nucleotides: TGCAGTGCTAGTACAGGGGGCCGGGGGTATGGCTACACCTTC. Translating gives CSASTGGRGYGYTF.

This clonotype was observed a single time. The rearrangement joins TRBV7-9 to TRBJ1-3, with D possibly TRBD1 on 6 matching bases. CDR3 length: 15 amino acids. Per germline, CDR1 SEHNR and CDR2 FQNEAQ (reference sequence). V was cut by 6 bases and J by 3 bases, with 15 bases left in between. For the CDR3, the DNA is TGTGCCAGCAGACCACAGGGACTAGGTGGAAACACCATATATTTT. Amino acids: CASRPQGLGGNTIYF. Drawing the rest from reference TRBV7-9 and TRBJ1-3, the complete variable domain is DTGVSQNPRHKITKRGQNVTFRCDPISEHNRLYWYRQTLGQGPEFLTYFQNEAQLEKSRLLSDRFSAERPKGSFSTLEIQRTEQGDSAMYLCASRPQGLGGNTIYFGEGSWLTVV.

A remark on this clonotype: A much larger clonotype is one base distant, so this may be a read error. The V gene is TRBV10-3, the J gene TRBJ1-2; possible D gene TRBD1, 5 bases. The length of the CDR3 is 10 residues. The germline gives CDR1 ENHRY, CDR2 SYGVKD. V lost 10 bases and J 6 bases, leaving 9 bases between the germline ends. This CDR3 reads CATRADGYTF. The CDR3 region has the DNA TGTGCCACCAGGGCGGATGGCTACACCTTC.

This clonotype was counted a few times. The chain joins TRBV3-1 to TRBJ2-7; D may be TRBD1 (6 bases). The ends were cut back, 4 bases at V and 3 bases at J, with 10 bases in the middle. In germline, CDR1 is LGHDT, CDR2 YNNKEL (reference sequence). This CDR3 region has 13 residues. The CDR3 bases are TGTGCCAGCAGCCCCGTAGGGGGCTACGAGCAGTACTTC. As protein: CASSPVGGYEQYF.

This clonotype has a single count. The genes are TRBV5-1 and TRBJ2-7; D is undetermined. Germline values: CDR1 SGHRS, CDR2 YFSETQ. The CDR3 runs to 12 residues. Trimming shortened V by 5 bases and J by 0 bases, and 6 bases separated the two germline ends. The CDR3 sequence is CASRANSYEQYF. In DNA, the CDR3 is TGCGCCAGCAGGGCGAACTCCTACGAGCAGTACTTC.

The rearrangement links TRBV29-1 to TRBJ2-1; the match to TRBD2 covers 9 bases. CDR3 length: 13 residues. CDR1 is SQVTM, CDR2 ANQGSEA, per germline. V shed 4 bases and J 7 bases; nucleotides not matched to a gene: 5. The CDR3 sequence is CSVGGGASNEQFF. As DNA, the CDR3 is TGCAGCGTTGGCGGGGGGGCGAGTAATGAGCAGTTCTTC.

J is TRBJ2-2 and V is TRBV6-2 or TRBV6-3; D is undetermined. Germline V gene sequence: CDR1 MNHEY, CDR2 SVGEGT. V was shortened by 5 bases and J by 3 bases, with 10 bases between the two germline ends. The CDR3 is 14 amino acids. The CDR3 is CASSDGSDTGELFF. The CDR3 DNA sequence: TGTGCCAGCAGTGACGGGTCGGACACCGGGGAGCTGTTTTTT.

J is TRBJ1-1 and V is TRBV29-1, with D maybe TRBD1 (5 bases). Per the germline V gene, CDR1 is SQVTM and CDR2 is ANQGSEA. The V gene lost 6 bases and the J gene lost 2 bases, with 16 bases spanning the gap. The CDR3 spans 14 residues. This CDR3 is CSVSGTLGNTEAFF. The DNA of the CDR3 is TGCAGCGTCTCCGGGACGCTGGGCAACACTGAAGCTTTCTTT.